This T cell receptor (beta chain) is from a study of T-cell reconstitution after alpha-beta-depleted transplantation in children. Comments on this clonotype: The target antigen is unknown.

This CDR3 region has 14 residues. V lost 3 bases, J lost 1 base, and 12 bases lay in between. From germline, CDR1 is DFQATT and CDR2 SNEGSKA (reference sequence). As it was prepared, the TCRbeta library received unique molecular identifiers. TCRdb re-called the PCR reads through MiXCR, storing one row per CDR3 protein. The repertoire consists of almost 600,000 distinct CDR3 sequences, with 25% to 30% occurring once and the leading ten covering 30% to 40%. Study-level points and caveats: The study traced high day-60 TCRbeta diversity in some patients to surviving recipient T cells and thymic progenitors. In patients about two months after transplant, alpha-beta T cells reportedly arose from several hundred expanded graft clones.

The material was PBMCs, obtained before TCRalphabeta/CD19-depleted stem cell transplant. The TCR was taken from a boy younger than two with Wiskott-Aldrich syndrome, due to receive a stem cell transplant. This chain joins TRBV20-1 and TRBJ1-2; D possibly corresponds to TRBD1 (5 bases). CDR3 nucleotides: TGCAGTGCTAGGGCGCGGGGGGATAACTATGGCTACACCTTC. Amino acid sequence: CSARARGDNYGYTF.